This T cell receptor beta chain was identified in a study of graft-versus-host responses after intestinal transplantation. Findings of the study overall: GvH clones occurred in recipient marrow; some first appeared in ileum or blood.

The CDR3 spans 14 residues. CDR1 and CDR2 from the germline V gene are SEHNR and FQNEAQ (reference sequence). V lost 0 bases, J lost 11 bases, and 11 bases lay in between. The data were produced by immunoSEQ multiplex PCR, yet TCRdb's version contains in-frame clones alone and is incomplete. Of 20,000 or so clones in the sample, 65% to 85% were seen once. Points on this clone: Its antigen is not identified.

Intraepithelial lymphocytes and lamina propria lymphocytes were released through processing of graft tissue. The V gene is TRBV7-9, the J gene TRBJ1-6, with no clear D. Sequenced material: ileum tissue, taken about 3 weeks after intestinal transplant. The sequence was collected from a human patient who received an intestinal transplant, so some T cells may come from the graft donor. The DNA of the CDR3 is TGTGCCAGCAGCTTAGCTCCTGTTGAGGCACCCCTCCACTTT. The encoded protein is CASSLAPVEAPLHF.